This T cell receptor beta chain stems from a study of tumor-infiltrating lymphocytes in oesophageal squamous cell carcinoma (dated by TCRdb to about 2016). Sequences SGHTA (CDR1) and FQGNSA (CDR2) are obtained from the germline V gene. The CDR3 numbers 15 residues from cysteine through phenylalanine. Only the CDR3 portion is preserved as DNA: 45 bases, with reading frame beginning at the first base. Clipping removes 8 bases from V and 3 bases from J, with 8 as the unmatched junction base count. On this clonotype: It lacks a known antigen. Nothing much larger sits one base from this clone, and base qualities are not available.

The library was made by PCR. Sequencing used an Illumina HiSeq 2000. TCRdb applied fastp at Q25 and MiXCR to the public reads, then kept only in-frame beta chains. Rows with a matching CDR3 protein are joined into one entry that keeps the most common DNA and genes. Present in this sample are about 19,000 distinct CDR3 sequences, approximately 39% of which were seen just once. The top ten clonotypes cover roughly two fifths of the sample. The clonotype was recovered from a male donor with esophageal squamous cell carcinoma. Recombination joined TRBV7-2 with TRBJ2-7, with 12 junctional bases fitting TRBD2. Sequencing used esophageal tumor tissue. The CDR3 reads CASRKTSGGVYEQYF. The nucleotides read TGTGCCAGCCGCAAGACTAGCGGGGGCGTCTACGAGCAGTACTTC.